A selection of T cell receptor beta chains follows, all from one sample in a study of blood T cell repertoires in COVID-19. Generated by immunoSEQ multiplex PCR, the TCRdb table keeps only in-frame clones and is missing some. The table includes 140,000 to 150,000 clones, 70% to 90% detected once. The sequencing input was peripheral blood. The origin of the receptors is a man aged 60 to 75 with active or convalescent COVID-19. The CDR3 runs from the conserved cysteine through the conserved F or W. D genes are given only for firm matches. Not every row has a clone size; where given, it reads once, few, many or a size class.

clone_size,j_call,d_call,v_call,cdr3_aa,cdr3_nt
once,TRBJ1-4,TRBD1,TRBV25-1,CASSARDRGEKLFF,TGTGCCAGCAGTGCCCGGGACAGGGGGGAAAAACTGTTTTTT
-,TRBJ2-5,TRBD2,TRBV6-6,CASSYPTSGRETQYF,TGTGCCAGCAGTTACCCGACTAGCGGTAGAGAGACCCAGTACTTC
-,TRBJ1-5,TRBD1,TRBV6-5,CASSPGTGVNQPQHF,TGTGCCAGCAGTCCCGGGACAGGGGTCAATCAGCCCCAGCATTTT
-,TRBJ2-2,-,TRBV4-3,CASSQDGRNTGELFF,TGCGCCAGCAGCCAAGATGGGCGGAACACCGGGGAGCTGTTTTTT
-,TRBJ2-7,TRBD2,TRBV29-1,CSVLAGGTYEQYF,TGCAGCGTTCTAGCGGGAGGGACCTACGAGCAGTACTTC
few,TRBJ1-5,TRBD1,TRBV28,CASRTGTGHRQPQHF,TGTGCCAGCAGGACCGGGACAGGACATCGGCAGCCCCAGCATTTT
-,TRBJ2-3,TRBD2,TRBV7-2,CASSPWTSGRSDTQYF,TGTGCCAGCAGCCCTTGGACTAGCGGGAGATCAGATACGCAGTATTTT
-,TRBJ2-2,TRBD2,TRBV6-5,CATRTSGITGELFF,TGTGCCACTCGGACTAGCGGGATCACCGGGGAGCTGTTTTTT
-,TRBJ1-3,-,TRBV6-6,CASSPTPGLPGNTIYF,TGTGCCAGCAGTCCCACCCCAGGGCTCCCTGGAAACACCATATATTTT
-,TRBJ1-1,-,TRBV4-1,CASSQGSAVTGSRVNTEAFF,TGCGCCAGCAGCCAAGGGAGCGCGGTTACAGGGAGTCGGGTAAACACTGAAGCTTTCTTT
-,TRBJ2-3,TRBD1,TRBV5-1,CASSLVGQGVPDTQYF,TGCGCCAGCAGCTTGGTAGGACAGGGGGTCCCAGATACGCAGTATTTT
-,TRBJ2-1,-,TRBV7-9,CASTTRGSANEQFF,TGTGCCAGCACCACACGAGGGAGCGCCAATGAGCAGTTCTTC
-,TRBJ2-7,TRBD2,TRBV7-2,CASSWGLAGAYTSYEQYF,TGTGCCAGCAGCTGGGGACTAGCGGGAGCCTACACGTCCTACGAGCAGTACTTC
-,TRBJ1-2,-,TRBV19,CASSIERVRYTF,TGTGCCAGTAGTATAGAACGGGTACGCTACACCTTC
-,TRBJ2-5,-,TRBV19,CASRGVGETQYF,TGTGCCAGTCGGGGAGTGGGGGAGACCCAGTACTTC
-,TRBJ2-1,TRBD2,TRBV5-1,CASSLVRTSGSREYNEQFF,TGCGCCAGCAGCTTGGTACGGACTAGCGGGAGTCGAGAATACAATGAGCAGTTCTTC